These 17 T cell receptor beta chains share one sample of origin, sequenced in a study of CD8 T cells in Susac syndrome. RNA was extracted with the RNeasy kit, and a quantity of roughly 0.45 to 1 ug was reverse transcribed using random hexamers. TCRdb processed the immunoSEQ multiplex PCR reads anew with MiXCR; each CDR3 protein has one entry. The repertoire holds approximately 130,000 distinct CDR3 sequences, with around 91% as singletons. Sequenced: CD8+ T cells from PBMCs. The receptors derive from a human donor with multiple sclerosis.

The genes are TRBV18 and TRBJ2-1; no definite D call. The CDR3 covers 14 residues. V was clipped by 1 base and J by 6 bases, with 10 bases between them. Per the germline V gene, CDR1 is KGHSH and CDR2 is LQKENI. The CDR3, as DNA: TGTGCCAGCTCACCACAAGGCAGTATCAATGAGCAGTTCTTC. Its protein product is CASSPQGSINEQFF.

The CDR3: CASSLVEPGRALNYGYTF. CDR3 bases: TGTGCCAGCAGTTTGGTAGAACCCGGGCGGGCTCTTAACTATGGCTACACCTTC. The genes are TRBV27 and TRBJ1-2, with unresolved D. With 3 bases removed from V and 1 base from J, the gap between germline ends came to 21 bases. The CDR3 contains 18 residues. Germline V CDR1 and CDR2: MNHEY, SMNVEV (reference sequence).

This clonotype was counted only a few times. The J gene is TRBJ1-1, the V gene TRBV3-1, with no clear D. CDR1 is LGHDT, CDR2 YNNKEL, per germline (reference sequence). The CDR3 runs 13 residues. Trimming removed 9 bases from V and 2 bases from J, with 13 bases in between. CDR3 DNA: TGTGCCAGTTCGGAGGGCGTAAACACTGAAGCTTTCTTT. It is translated as CASSEGVNTEAFF.

V is TRBV20-1 and J is TRBJ2-1, with TRBD2 identical over 10 bases. Germline-derived CDR1 and CDR2 are DFQATT and SNEGSKA (reference sequence). This CDR3 spans 13 amino acids. Losses at the gene ends were 6 bases for V and 5 bases for J; bases not matched to a gene: 4. CDR3 nucleotides: TGCAGTGCGACCGGGACTAGCGACAATGAGCAGTTCTTC. Translating gives CSATGTSDNEQFF.

V and J are TRBV30 and TRBJ2-2, with unresolved D. The CDR3 runs to 15 residues. V was clipped by 2 bases and J by 3 bases, with 13 bases between them. Germline CDR1 is GTSNPN and CDR2 is SVGIG (reference sequence). The CDR3 spells CAWSLLPEHTGELFF. For the CDR3, the DNA is TGTGCCTGGAGTTTGCTTCCGGAGCACACCGGGGAGCTGTTTTTT.

The chain is built from TRBV19 and TRBJ2-6; D call uncertain. Trimming removed 10 bases from V and 0 bases from J, with 19 bases in between. The CDR3 consists of 17 residues. CDR1 and CDR2 (germline): LNHDA, SQIVND (reference sequence). CDR3 sequence (DNA): TGTGCCACCAGTTCAGACGGCCCGAGCTCTGGGGCCAACGTCCTGACTTTC. Protein sequence: CATSSDGPSSGANVLTF.

The chain links TRBV7-3 to TRBJ2-3; 7 nucleotides line up with TRBD1. This CDR3 region has 13 residues. The V gene's germline CDR1 is SGHTA and CDR2 FQGTGA. V shed 5 bases, J shed 6 bases, and the junction held 5 bases outside the gene matches. The CDR3 protein is CASSAPGQDTQYF. The CDR3 DNA follows: TGTGCCAGCAGCGCCCCGGGACAGGATACGCAGTATTTT.

This clonotype was picked up one time. V gene TRBV3-1 combines with J gene TRBJ2-5; 8 nucleotides align to TRBD2. V shed 5 bases and J 1 base; nucleotides not matched to a gene: 6. Germline loops: CDR1 LGHDT, CDR2 YNNKEL (reference sequence). The CDR3 covers 15 residues. The CDR3 spells CASSYERGCQETQYF. CDR3 DNA: TGTGCCAGCAGCTACGAGCGGGGGTGCCAAGAGACCCAGTACTTC.

The rearrangement joins TRBV7-4 to TRBJ2-7, with D hard to call. Germline V gene lookup returns CDR1 SGHVT and CDR2 SQSDAQ. This CDR3 has 16 residues. V gave up 5 bases and J gave up 3 bases, with 20 bases separating them. This CDR3 reads CASSLDTRAHLYEQYF. In nucleotides, the CDR3 is TGTGCCAGCAGCCTAGACACCCGTGCCCACCTCTACGAGCAGTACTTC.

V gene TRBV4-1 combines with J gene TRBJ1-4, with D uncertain. V lost 7 bases and J lost 0, with 12 bases in between. The CDR3 is 15 residues long. The germline gives CDR1 MGHRA, CDR2 YSYEKL. The CDR3 region is CASTKTPTTNEKLFF. The CDR3 nucleotides read TGCGCCAGCACCAAGACACCCACAACTAATGAAAAACTGTTTTTT.

The chain links TRBV2 to TRBJ2-1, with 10 bases fitting TRBD2. J was trimmed by 4 bases and V by 10 bases; bases with no gene match: 7. The CDR3 has 14 residues. In germline, CDR1 is SNHLY, CDR2 FYNNEI. The CDR3 here is CATIGLAEYNEQFF. CDR3 DNA sequence: TGTGCCACAATTGGACTAGCGGAGTACAATGAGCAGTTCTTC.

This chain connects TRBV2 to TRBJ1-1; D gene ambiguous. The CDR3 contains 12 residues. V lost 0 bases, J lost 7 bases, and 6 bases lay in between. The germline gives CDR1 SNHLY, CDR2 FYNNEI. CDR3 DNA sequence: TGTGCCAGCAGTGAAGCTTGGGATGAAGCTTTCTTT. Translated, it gives CASSEAWDEAFF.

The chain has TRBV2 and TRBJ2-3; D not certain. V lost 10 bases and J 4 bases, leaving 9 bases between the germline ends. This CDR3 comprises 11 residues. From germline, CDR1 is SNHLY and CDR2 FYNNEI. DNA of the CDR3: TGTGCCATCCTTAGGGCAGATACGCAGTATTTT. Translating it yields CAILRADTQYF.

The chain couples TRBV5-1 to TRBJ2-7; 9 positions agree with TRBD1. The CDR3 length is 15 residues. V lost 5 bases to trimming and J lost 3 bases; unmatched junction nucleotides: 9. The germline CDR1 and CDR2 sequences are SGHRS and YFSETQ. CDR3 coding DNA: TGCGCCAGCAGTCCTGGACAGGGGATCTTCTACGAGCAGTACTTC. Residues: CASSPGQGIFYEQYF. The whole variable domain, filled in from reference TRBV5-1 and TRBJ2-7, reads KAGVTQTPRYLIKTRGQQVTLSCSPISGHRSVSWYQQTPGQGLQFLFEYFSETQRNKGNFPGRFSGRQFSNSRSEMNVSTLELGDSALYLCASSPGQGIFYEQYFGPGTRLTVT.

The J gene is TRBJ2-3, the V gene TRBV12-3 or TRBV12-4; possible D gene TRBD2, 5 bases. Trimming pared 5 bases from V and 3 bases from J, leaving 15 bases between. CDR3 length equals 15 residues. As DNA, the CDR3 is TGTGCCAGCAGTCCCAGACTAACACGGACAGATACGCAGTATTTT. Translating it yields CASSPRLTRTDTQYF.

The chain has TRBV4-1 and TRBJ1-2; D is possibly TRBD1 (5 bases). CDR3 length: 17 amino acids. Between the trimmed V and J ends, which lost 3 bases and 0 bases, there was a span of 17 bases. The germline CDR1 and CDR2 sequences are MGHRA and YSYEKL. The chain's CDR3 is CASSQNTGTAANYGYTF. The CDR3 nucleotides are TGCGCCAGCAGCCAGAACACCGGGACGGCAGCTAACTATGGCTACACCTTC.

The chain recombines TRBV29-1 with TRBJ2-7; 12 nucleotides match TRBD2. Trimming cost V 4 bases and J 5 bases; bases outside gene matches: 12. The germline V gene encodes CDR1 SQVTM and CDR2 ANQGSEA. This CDR3 contains 16 residues. The CDR3: CSVGGGLAGTPDEQYF. CDR3 in DNA: TGCAGCGTTGGGGGTGGACTAGCGGGAACCCCCGACGAGCAGTACTTC.